This T cell receptor beta chain was sequenced during a study of PD-1 blockade in classical Hodgkin lymphoma. Trimming took 5 bases from V and 5 from J; bases not matched to a gene: 6. Germline loops: CDR1 MNHEY, CDR2 SMNVEV (reference sequence). This CDR3 has 14 residues. Sequencing used immunoSEQ multiplex PCR; TCRdb keeps in-frame clones, though not all of them. The table includes more than 20,000 clones, around 67% detected once. Study-wide results and limits: Patients newly diagnosed and complete responders had comparable baseline diversity. TCR diversity at baseline was reported to be reduced in newly diagnosed patients relative to healthy donors.

Points on this clone: Its antigen is not known.

Each patient's relapse followed autologous stem cell transplantation, and brentuximab vedotin exposure varied. The sample in question was peripheral blood mononuclear cells (PBMCs), obtained before the second cycle of nivolumab. The source is a human donor with classical Hodgkin lymphoma. The chain is built from TRBV27 and TRBJ1-1; 9 bases align to TRBD1. In DNA form, the CDR3 reads TGTGCCAGCAGTAGGAGGGACAGGGTTACTGAAGCTTTCTTT. Its protein product is CASSRRDRVTEAFF.